This record concerns one T cell receptor beta chain sequence. The antigen is unknown. The source of the sample is a study of T cell responses to AZD1222 COVID-19 vaccine. For the study at large: Investigators merged groups given second doses at roughly 4 or roughly 12 weeks.

Germline V CDR1 and CDR2: SGDLS, YYNGEE. The CDR3 extends over 15 amino acids. The ends were cut back, 2 bases at V and 1 base at J, with 9 bases in the middle. Clones were read by immunoSEQ multiplex PCR, and TCRdb kept only the in-frame ones, dropping some. Here the sample spans 83,000 or so clones, 86% being singletons. Whole-study results and caveats: Sampling that yielded the repertoires occurred only after the peak T cell response. Vaccine-associated CD4 TCRs ranged over spike, dominating at 160-218 and 743-854.

The source material was peripheral blood, sampled on day 0 of AZD1222 vaccination. This sequence was found in an adult in good health. J is TRBJ2-2 and V is TRBV9; D assignment may be TRBD1 or TRBD2 (5 bases each). The CDR3 nucleotides are TGTGCCAGCAGCGTTCGGGACGGGAACACCGGGGAGCTGTTTTTT. This encodes CASSVRDGNTGELFF.